This record covers a single T cell receptor (beta chain). The sample belongs to a study of radiotherapy plus CTLA-4 blockade in lung cancer. V lost 7 bases to trimming and J lost 5 bases, with 11 bases between them. In germline, CDR1 is WSHSY, CDR2 SAAADI. The CDR3 totals 12 residues. Method: immunoSEQ multiplex PCR; TCRdb's copy keeps in-frame clones and lacks some. The sample contains about 91,000 clones, about two thirds of which appear only once. This sequence joins TRBV10-2 and TRBJ1-1, with D possibly being TRBD1 (5 bases). The sample was peripheral blood, taken from a patient treated with radiotherapy plus ipilimumab. This clonotype was sampled from a human donor with non-small cell lung cancer that progressed on radiotherapy plus ipilimumab. As DNA, the CDR3 is TGCGCCAGCACACAGGTTAATACTGAAGCTTTCTTT. Translated: CASTQVNTEAFF.